The 18 T cell receptor beta chains presented below share a single source sample, sequenced in a study of OX40 agonist ivuxolimab in advanced cancers. The library came from the immunoSEQ multiplex PCR assay. Drawn from immuneACCESS, this table holds only the in-frame rearrangements with V and J called that TCRdb kept. Clones are partly lost; checked studies trace under half to an unresolved V gene and leave the rest unexplained. The sample table lists about 40,000 clones, roughly four fifths of them with a count of one. The top ten constitute under 2% of the sample. Sequenced here: CD4+ or CD8+ T cells sorted from blood, sampled in a trial of the OX40 agonist ivuxolimab. Every receptor here comes from an adult with an advanced solid tumor such as melanoma, head and neck, liver or kidney cancer.

The genes are TRBV28 and TRBJ1-5, with D perhaps matching TRBD1 (5 bases). Germline V gene data show CDR1 as MDHEN and CDR2 as SYDVKM. Deletions cut 5 bases from V and 6 bases from J, with 14 bases between. This CDR3 spans 14 amino acids. CDR3 sequence reads: CASSLSQARQPQHF. The CDR3 region has the DNA TGTGCCAGCAGTCTTTCACAGGCCCGTCAGCCCCAGCATTTT.

The gene calls are TRBV14 and TRBJ2-1; 10 bases agree with TRBD2. The CDR3 is 17 residues long. Germline V lookup: CDR1 SGHDN, CDR2 FVKESK. The J segment lost 9 bases and the V segment lost 2 bases, leaving 13 bases of the junction unmatched. Here the CDR3 reads CASSQRQREGLTGEQFF. DNA for the CDR3: TGTGCCAGCAGCCAAAGGCAGCGGGAGGGCCTTACGGGTGAGCAGTTCTTC.

The chain employs TRBV18 and TRBJ1-6; D is undetermined. The V and J ends lost 4 bases and 10 bases respectively, with 11 bases between them. Germline assignment: CDR1 KGHSH and CDR2 LQKENI. This CDR3 has 13 residues. Written as DNA, the CDR3 is TGTGCCAGCTCACGGGAGGTTGAGTCACCCCTCCACTTT. Translation: CASSREVESPLHF.

This clone came up a few times. V gene TRBV5-1 combines with J gene TRBJ2-2, with 8 bases aligning to TRBD2. The trim removed 5 bases at V and 3 bases at J, leaving 6 bases unmatched. Germline V gene lookup returns CDR1 SGHRS and CDR2 YFSETQ. This CDR3 has 15 amino acids. The CDR3 DNA is TGCGCCAGCAGGGTGAGCGGGGGCTACACCGGGGAGCTGTTTTTT. Its translation: CASRVSGGYTGELFF. The full variable domain, in which reference TRBV5-1 and TRBJ2-2 provide the parts outside the CDR3, is KAGVTQTPRYLIKTRGQQVTLSCSPISGHRSVSWYQQTPGQGLQFLFEYFSETQRNKGNFPGRFSGRQFSNSRSEMNVSTLELGDSALYLCASRVSGGYTGELFFGEGSRLTVL.

The J gene is TRBJ1-1, the V gene TRBV2; D gene ambiguous. The CDR3 contains 13 residues. Per the germline V gene, CDR1 is SNHLY and CDR2 is FYNNEI. V lost 6 bases and J lost 2, with 10 bases in between. CDR3: CASRAQSNTEAFF. As DNA, the CDR3 is TGTGCCAGCAGAGCGCAATCAAACACTGAAGCTTTCTTT. Full variable domain (remainder filled in from reference TRBV2 and TRBJ1-1): EPEVTQTPSHQVTQMGQEVILRCVPISNHLYFYWYRQILGQKVEFLVSFYNNEISEKSEIFDDQFSVERPDGSNFTLKIRSTKLEDSAMYFCASRAQSNTEAFFGQGTRLTVV.

This clone is a singleton in its sample. The rearrangement joins TRBV7-9 to TRBJ1-4, with TRBD1 as a possible D gene (6 bases). CDR3 length: 17 residues. Germline V gives CDR1 SEHNR, CDR2 FQNEAQ (reference sequence). Between the trimmed V and J ends, which lost 7 bases and 7 bases, there was a span of 25 bases. The CDR3 spells CASTPIKSRGGGEKLFF. The CDR3 DNA reads TGTGCCAGCACCCCCATCAAATCGAGGGGGGGAGGTGAAAAACTGTTTTTT. The variable domain in full, completed from reference TRBV7-9 and TRBJ1-4, reads DTGVSQNPRHKITKRGQNVTFRCDPISEHNRLYWYRQTLGQGPEFLTYFQNEAQLEKSRLLSDRFSAERPKGSFSTLEIQRTEQGDSAMYLCASTPIKSRGGGEKLFFGSGTQLSVL.

This clone has just a few counts. The CDR3 DNA follows: TGTGCCTGGAATTGGGGGCGAGGCAAAAACATTCAGTACTTC. It yields the protein CAWNWGRGKNIQYF. The chain joins TRBV30 to TRBJ2-4; possible D gene TRBD1, 6 bases. CDR3 length: 14 amino acids. Looked up from germline, CDR1 is GTSNPN and CDR2 is SVGIG (reference sequence). Trimming took off 4 bases at V and 3 bases at J, with 13 bases between the two ends.

This chain joins TRBV19 and TRBJ1-4; D is perhaps TRBD1 (5 bases). V was pared by 3 bases and J by 10 bases, with 18 bases between. CDR1 LNHDA and CDR2 SQIVND come from the germline V gene (reference sequence). This CDR3 is 15 amino acids long. The CDR3 DNA follows: TGTGCCAGTAGTATTCTTCAGCAGGGTCGGCGAAAACTGTTTTTT. This codes for CASSILQQGRRKLFF.

The chain couples TRBV2 to TRBJ1-2, with a possible D match to TRBD1 (6 bases). The CDR3 is 13 amino acids. V was shortened by 4 bases and J by 2 bases, with 8 bases between the two germline ends. Looked up from germline, CDR1 is SNHLY and CDR2 is FYNNEI. The CDR3 loop is CASSVTGNYGYTF. The CDR3 nucleotides are TGTGCCAGCAGTGTAACAGGGAACTATGGCTACACCTTC.

This chain uses TRBV29-1 with TRBJ1-1; 7 positions match TRBD1. Germline CDR1 and CDR2: SQVTM and ANQGSEA. Germline trimming cut 6 bases from V and 5 bases from J; bases unmatched to any gene: 6. This CDR3 is 12 amino acids long. CDR3: CSVSRQGTEAFF. The CDR3 nucleotides read TGCAGCGTCTCGAGACAGGGTACTGAAGCTTTCTTT.

The gene calls are TRBV5-6 and TRBJ2-2; 10 bases fit TRBD1. There are 17 residues in the CDR3. CDR1 is SGHDT, CDR2 YYEEEE, per germline. J lost 1 base, V lost 3 bases, and 6 bases had no gene match. For the CDR3, the DNA is TGTGCCAGCAGCTCTTCCCGGGACAGGGGGAACACCGGGGAGCTGTTTTTT. Its protein is CASSSSRDRGNTGELFF.

V and J are TRBV13 and TRBJ2-1; D gene ambiguous. The germline V and J ends were trimmed by 2 bases and 1 base, with 0 bases remaining between them. The CDR3 is 12 amino acids. Germline V gene sequence: CDR1 PRHDT, CDR2 FYEKMQ (reference sequence). CDR3 sequence reads: CASSLSYNEQFF. The CDR3 bases are TGTGCCAGCAGCTTATCCTACAATGAGCAGTTCTTC.

V is TRBV5-1 and J is TRBJ2-3; D gene unclear. Germline V gene sequence: CDR1 SGHRS, CDR2 YFSETQ. Trimming removed 0 bases from V and 2 bases from J, with 10 bases in between. The CDR3 runs to 15 residues. CDR3: CASSLVGSDTDTQYF. CDR3 sequence (DNA): TGCGCCAGCAGCTTGGTAGGGTCGGACACAGATACGCAGTATTTT.

The chain has TRBV19 and TRBJ1-2, with D uncertain. Trimming took off 5 bases at V and 2 bases at J, with 18 bases between the two ends. Per germline, CDR1 LNHDA and CDR2 SQIVND (reference sequence). This CDR3 has 16 residues. The DNA for the CDR3 is TGTGCCAGTAGTTCCGGACCGATGACGGTAAACTATGGCTACACCTTC. Amino acids: CASSSGPMTVNYGYTF.

CDR3 in amino acids: CSVEGGINGYTF. CDR3 DNA: TGCAGCGTTGAGGGGGGAATAAATGGCTACACCTTC. J is TRBJ1-2 and V is TRBV29-1; D perhaps matches TRBD1 (5 bases). The CDR3 extends over 12 amino acids. Trimming left V 3 bases short and J 6 bases short, with 11 bases between. Per the germline V gene, CDR1 is SQVTM and CDR2 is ANQGSEA. The whole variable domain, remainder taken from reference TRBV29-1 and TRBJ1-2, is SAVISQKPSRDICQRGTSLTIQCQVDSQVTMMFWYRQQPGQSLTLIATANQGSEATYESGFVIDKFPISRPNLTFSTLTVSNMSPEDSSIYLCSVEGGINGYTFGSGTRLTVV.

This sequence joins TRBV6-1 and TRBJ2-5, with D unclear. CDR1 and CDR2 from the germline V gene are MNHNS and SASEGT. V shed 6 bases and J shed 5 bases, with 10 bases lying between them. CDR3 length equals 12 residues. CDR3 DNA sequence: TGTGCCAGCAGCCGCGGCTCCGAGACCCAGTACTTC. Translating gives CASSRGSETQYF.

The V call is TRBV18, the J call TRBJ1-2; D is unresolved. The CDR3 totals 12 residues. Germline V lookup: CDR1 KGHSH, CDR2 LQKENI. V gave up 2 bases and J gave up 7 bases, with 8 bases separating them. Written as DNA, the CDR3 is TGTGCCAGCTCACCAGCCTTTGGTGGCTACACCTTC. Protein product: CASSPAFGGYTF.

The gene calls are TRBV27 and TRBJ2-1; TRBD2 aligns across 9 bases. Unmatched junction bases numbered 7, after V lost 3 bases and J lost 1 base. Germline V gene data show CDR1 as MNHEY and CDR2 as SMNVEV (reference sequence). This CDR3 comprises 17 residues. The CDR3 DNA follows: TGTGCCAGCAGTTTTCGCGTCAGCGGGGGGTCCTACAATGAGCAGTTCTTC. It codes for CASSFRVSGGSYNEQFF.